This T cell receptor beta chain was identified in a study of T cells in Graves' hyperthyroidism and ophthalmopathy. The CDR3 extends over 12 amino acids. V was pared by 3 bases and J by 5 bases, with 8 bases between. The germline gives CDR1 MNHEY, CDR2 SVGEGT. TCR beta CDR3 regions were amplified from RNA. A first-round RT-PCR of the TCR CDR3 used the HTBI primer set. TCRdb ran MiXCR on the multiplex PCR reads and lists one entry per CDR3 protein. The sample lists approximately 510,000 distinct CDR3 sequences, 20% occurring once. This clonotype was seen ten or more times. The clonotype comes from a man between 18 and 29 years old with Graves' hyperthyroidism. The sequenced material came from blood. The chain combines TRBV6-2 or TRBV6-3 with TRBJ2-7; TRBD2 is a possible D gene (6 bases). The CDR3 bases are TGTGCCAGCAGTTATCCGGGGGACGAGCAGTACTTC. This codes for CASSYPGDEQYF.